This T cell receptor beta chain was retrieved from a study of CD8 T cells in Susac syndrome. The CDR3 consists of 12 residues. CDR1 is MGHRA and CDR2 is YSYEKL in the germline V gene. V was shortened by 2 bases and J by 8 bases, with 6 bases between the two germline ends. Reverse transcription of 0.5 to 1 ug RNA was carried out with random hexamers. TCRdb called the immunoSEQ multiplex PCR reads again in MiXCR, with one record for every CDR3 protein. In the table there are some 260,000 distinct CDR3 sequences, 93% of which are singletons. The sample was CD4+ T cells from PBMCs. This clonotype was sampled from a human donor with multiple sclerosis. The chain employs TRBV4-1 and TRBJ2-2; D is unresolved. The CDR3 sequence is CASSQNLGELFF. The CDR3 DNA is TGCGCCAGCAGCCAAAATTTGGGGGAGCTGTTTTTT.